At least ten counts were recorded for the clone carrying this TCR beta chain. The germline CDR1 and CDR2 sequences are SGHVS and FQNEAQ. Trimming took 2 bases from V and 2 from J; bases not matched to a gene: 6. This CDR3 spans 16 amino acids. TCRdb reprocessed the reads with MiXCR, giving one entry per CDR3 protein. Seen here are about 740,000 distinct CDR3 sequences, about a third observed once, and the top ten hold around 3%. This entry belongs to a study of T cell repertoires in cytomegalovirus infection. The rearrangement joins TRBV7-8 to TRBJ2-3; 8 nucleotides align to TRBD2. The clonotype originates from a human donor in good health (CMV status not recorded). Some clones in this sample may be carry-over from other donors' samples. Specimen: PBMCs. DNA for the CDR3: TGTGCCAGCAGCTTATTGCGGGGGGCCTACACAGATACGCAGTATTTT. Protein product: CASSLLRGAYTDTQYF. The full variable domain, rest sourced from reference TRBV7-8 and TRBJ2-3, is GAGVSQSPRYKVAKRGQDVALRCDPISGHVSLFWYQQALGQGPEFLTYFQNEAQLDKSGLPSDRFFAERPEGSVSTLKIQRTQQEDSAVYLCASSLLRGAYTDTQYFGPGTRLTVL.